This TCR beta chain was recorded in a study of blood T cells in healthy people across ages. A second PCR, run for roughly 7 to 12 cycles, used a sample-barcoded 5' primer plus a J-beta primer mix. TCRdb reanalysed the 5' RACE reads using MiXCR and keeps one entry per CDR3 protein. The table has about 1.1 million distinct CDR3 sequences, more than 30% seen once. There are a few counts of this clonotype. The germline V and J ends were trimmed by 5 bases and 3 bases, with 16 bases remaining between them. This CDR3 has 15 amino acids. CDR1 is PRHDT and CDR2 is FYEKMQ in the germline V gene (reference sequence).

The receptor's source is a man between 18 and 35 years old in good health. The sequencing sample was made of blood. The chain links TRBV13 to TRBJ1-1; tentatively, D is TRBD1 (5 bases). This CDR3 is CASSPVGGLDTEAFF. The CDR3 DNA is TGTGCCAGCAGCCCGGTGGGGGGGTTAGACACTGAAGCTTTCTTT.